The 14 T cell receptor beta chains presented below share a single source sample, sequenced in a study of blood T cell repertoires in COVID-19. Profiling relied on immunoSEQ multiplex PCR, and the TCRdb table lists in-frame clones only, not all of them. The repertoire has fewer than 450,000 clones, about 89% of them found once; the top ten carry about 6%. The sample taken for sequencing was peripheral blood. All receptors derive from a woman between 50 and 59 years old with COVID-19, enrolled during active disease.

V is TRBV6-5 and J is TRBJ2-2; D remains ambiguous. The CDR3 sequence is 12 residues long. The V gene's germline CDR1 is MNHEY and CDR2 SVGAGI. Trimming shortened V by 8 bases and J by 1 base, and 5 bases separated the two germline ends. CDR3 DNA: TGTGCCAGCCAACAGAACACCGGGGAGCTGTTTTTT. Translating it yields CASQQNTGELFF.

In its sample, this clone was seen once. The J gene is TRBJ1-5, the V gene TRBV9; D ambiguous. Trimming pared 0 bases from V and 3 bases from J, leaving 4 bases between. The CDR3 loop spans 13 amino acids. Germline V gives CDR1 SGDLS, CDR2 YYNGEE. CDR3 sequence (DNA): TGTGCCAGCAGCGTAGGCGTCAATCAGCCCCAGCATTTT. Its protein product is CASSVGVNQPQHF. Full variable domain (missing parts from reference TRBV9 and TRBJ1-5): DSGVTQTPKHLITATGQRVTLRCSPRSGDLSVYWYQQSLDQGLQFLIQYYNGEERAKGNILERFSAQQFPDLHSELNLSSLELGDSALYFCASSVGVNQPQHFGDGTRLSIL.

The chain employs TRBV2 and TRBJ2-5; unclear D gene. CDR1 and CDR2 (germline): SNHLY, FYNNEI. Deletions cut 1 base from V and 2 bases from J, with 11 bases between. This CDR3 contains 15 residues. CDR3 DNA sequence: TGTGCCAGCAGTGAAGAACTTGCACAGCAAGAGACCCAGTACTTC. Protein product: CASSEELAQQETQYF.

The J gene is TRBJ1-1, the V gene TRBV23-1, with 8 bases lining up with TRBD1. TRBV23-1 is sorted into the ORF group, with uncertain function. V lost 0 bases, J lost 8 bases, and 5 bases stayed unmatched. The CDR3 sequence is 14 residues long. The CDR3 sequence is CASSQSHRGGEAFF. CDR3 sequence (DNA): TGCGCCAGCAGTCAATCCCACAGGGGGGGCGAAGCTTTCTTT.

The chain links TRBV5-1 to TRBJ1-1; 7 bases agree with TRBD1. V shed 4 bases, J shed 0 bases, and the junction held 6 bases outside the gene matches. Germline V CDR1 and CDR2: SGHRS, YFSETQ. The CDR3 covers 15 residues. CDR3 loop: CASSLSDRVNTEAFF. CDR3 in DNA: TGCGCCAGCAGCCTAAGCGACAGGGTGAACACTGAAGCTTTCTTT.

Concerning this clone itself: Other nucleotide sequences in the sample specify the same CDR3. The chain carries TRBV9 and TRBJ1-1; no reliable D call. V dropped 0 bases and J dropped 0 bases, with 6 bases sitting between them. This CDR3 is 14 amino acids long. The germline CDR1 and CDR2 sequences are SGDLS and YYNGEE. CDR3: CASSVGGVNTEAFF. CDR3 bases: TGTGCCAGCAGCGTAGGAGGAGTGAACACTGAAGCTTTCTTT.

This sequence joins TRBV7-2 and TRBJ2-5; 8 bases are a match to TRBD2. V shed 5 bases, J shed 4 bases, and the junction held 9 bases outside the gene matches. Per the germline V gene, CDR1 is SGHTA and CDR2 is FQGNSA. The CDR3 runs 15 residues. The CDR3: CASSTRGGGRETQYF. Written as DNA, the CDR3 is TGTGCCAGCAGCACCCGGGGGGGAGGGCGAGAGACCCAGTACTTC.

V usage is TRBV29-1 and J usage is TRBJ2-2; no firm D call. Germline assignment: CDR1 SQVTM and CDR2 ANQGSEA. The germline V and J ends were trimmed by 5 bases and 6 bases, with 10 bases remaining between them. The CDR3 totals 12 residues. The CDR3 is CSVLYNAGELFF. The CDR3 nucleotides read TGCAGCGTTCTGTATAATGCCGGGGAGCTGTTTTTT.

This clone was found a few times. The chain couples TRBV18 to TRBJ2-2; weak D call: TRBD1 (6 bases). The V end was cut by 2 bases, the J end by 0 bases, with 7 bases between. Germline CDR1 and CDR2: KGHSH and LQKENI. The CDR3 consists of 15 residues. CDR3 nucleotides: TGTGCCAGCTCACCAAAGGGGGCGAACACCGGGGAGCTGTTTTTT. The encoded protein is CASSPKGANTGELFF.

V gene TRBV5-1 combines with J gene TRBJ2-3; D remains unclear. V was trimmed by 2 bases and J by 10 bases, leaving 26 bases between them. Germline lookup yields CDR1 SGHRS and CDR2 YFSETQ. This CDR3 is 17 amino acids long. CDR3 in amino acids: CASSLGKGSSKVGAQYF. CDR3 DNA: TGCGCCAGCAGCTTAGGCAAAGGAAGCTCCAAGGTGGGCGCGCAGTATTTT.

This rearrangement joins TRBV4-1 to TRBJ2-2; 9 bases map to TRBD1. Germline CDR1 reads MGHRA; CDR2 reads YSYEKL. This CDR3 comprises 15 residues. Unmatched junction bases numbered 5, after V lost 5 bases and J lost 4 bases. The CDR3 coding sequence is TGCGCCAGCAGCACGGGACAGGGTCCCACCGGGGAGCTGTTTTTT. As protein: CASSTGQGPTGELFF.

The chain links TRBV3-1 (or the pseudogene TRBV3-2) to TRBJ2-2; no reliable D call. Per germline, CDR1 LGHDT and CDR2 YNNKEL (reference sequence). V lost 1 base and J 1 base, leaving 4 bases between the germline ends. The CDR3 length is 14 residues. The CDR3 here is CASSQARNTGELFF. The CDR3 DNA is TGTGCCAGCAGCCAAGCTCGGAACACCGGGGAGCTGTTTTTT.

The gene calls are TRBV4-1 and TRBJ2-7; D gene uncertain. The CDR3 extends over 15 amino acids. Per germline, CDR1 MGHRA and CDR2 YSYEKL. V dropped 0 bases and J dropped 7 bases, with 16 bases sitting between them. CDR3 protein: CASSQDRVVPGEQYF. The CDR3 DNA sequence: TGCGCCAGCAGCCAAGATCGGGTGGTTCCCGGTGAGCAGTACTTC.

The chain couples TRBV7-8 to TRBJ2-1; D remains ambiguous. CDR1 is SGHVS and CDR2 is FQNEAQ in the germline V gene. CDR3 length: 15 amino acids. V dropped 1 base and J dropped 6 bases, with 13 bases sitting between them. The CDR3 DNA sequence: TGTGCCAGCAGCTTAGACTACCGTATGAGCAATGAGCAGTTCTTC. This encodes CASSLDYRMSNEQFF.